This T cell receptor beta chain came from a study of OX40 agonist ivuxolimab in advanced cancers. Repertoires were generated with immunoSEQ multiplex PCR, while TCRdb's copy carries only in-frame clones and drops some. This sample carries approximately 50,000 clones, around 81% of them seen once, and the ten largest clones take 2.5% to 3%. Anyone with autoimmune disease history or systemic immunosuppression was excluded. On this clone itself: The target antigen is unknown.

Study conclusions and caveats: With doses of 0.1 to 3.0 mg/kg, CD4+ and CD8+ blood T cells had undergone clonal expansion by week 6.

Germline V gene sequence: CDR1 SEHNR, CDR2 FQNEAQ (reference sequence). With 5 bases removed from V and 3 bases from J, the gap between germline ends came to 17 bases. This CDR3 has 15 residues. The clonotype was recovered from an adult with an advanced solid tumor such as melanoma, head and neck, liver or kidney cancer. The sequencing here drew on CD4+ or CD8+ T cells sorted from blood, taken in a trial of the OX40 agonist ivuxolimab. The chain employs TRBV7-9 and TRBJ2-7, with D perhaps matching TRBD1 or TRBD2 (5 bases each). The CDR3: CASSARGDGGYEQYF. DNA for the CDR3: TGTGCCAGCAGCGCAAGGGGTGATGGGGGCTACGAGCAGTACTTC.